The 22 T cell receptor beta chains listed next were all sequenced from one sample in a study of shared clonotypes between healthy human individuals. Terminally differentiated effector memory CD45RA+ cells were left out of the naive CD8 fraction, which was CD45RO-negative and positively selected for CCR7. Only in-frame clones appear in the TCRdb table, and some are missing; sequencing was by immunoSEQ multiplex PCR. Among 500,000 to 700,000 clones listed, approximately 95% were seen once. Sequenced: naive CD8+ T cells sorted from blood. Receptor source: a woman aged 25-40 years in good health.

This clone is a singleton in its sample. The chain carries TRBV5-4 and TRBJ2-5; D call uncertain. The J call is doubtful: the DNA matches TRBJ2-7 better. Germline assignment: CDR1 SGHNT and CDR2 YYREEE (reference sequence). CDR3 size: 14 residues. The CDR3 region is CASSYWGTPYEQYF. DNA of the CDR3: TGTGCCAGCAGCTACTGGGGTACCCCCTACGAGCAGTACTTC.

This clone has just one count. Other DNA sequences in this specimen translate into the identical CDR3. J is TRBJ2-7 and V is TRBV11-1; TRBD2 matches at 7 bases. With 1 base clipped from V and 3 bases from J, the junction kept 3 bases outside the gene matches. The germline V gene encodes CDR1 SGHAT and CDR2 FQDESV (reference sequence). The CDR3 totals 14 residues. DNA of the CDR3: TGTGCCAGCAGCTTAGGGGGAGGGCTCTACGAGCAGTACTTC. It encodes CASSLGGGLYEQYF. The full variable domain, completed using reference TRBV11-1 and TRBJ2-7, is EAEVAQSPRYKITEKSQAVAFWCDPISGHATLYWYRQILGQGPELLVQFQDESVVDDSQLPKDRFSAERLKGVDSTLKIQPAELGDSAMYLCASSLGGGLYEQYFGPGTRLTVT.

The V gene is TRBV28, the J gene TRBJ2-1; D perhaps matches TRBD2 (5 bases). Germline CDR1 is MDHEN and CDR2 is SYDVKM. This CDR3 is built from 11 residues. The V gene lost 7 bases and the J gene lost 7 bases, with 8 bases spanning the gap. CDR3 residues: CASTRGNEQFF. Written as DNA, the CDR3 is TGTGCCAGCACCCGAGGGAATGAGCAGTTCTTC.

V gene TRBV28 combines with J gene TRBJ1-5; 8 bases are a match to TRBD1. This CDR3 spans 18 amino acids. The germline V gene has CDR1 MDHEN and CDR2 SYDVKM. The junction had 10 bases not matched to a gene; V was cut back by 3 bases and J by 0 bases. The CDR3: CASSFGAGGHYSNQPQHF. The CDR3 DNA reads as TGTGCCAGCAGTTTCGGTGCAGGGGGCCATTATAGCAATCAGCCCCAGCATTTT.

This chain joins TRBV27 and TRBJ2-7; 8 bases map to TRBD1. The CDR3 runs 14 residues. The J segment lost 0 bases and the V segment lost 5 bases, leaving 3 bases of the junction unmatched. Germline CDR1 reads MNHEY; CDR2 reads SMNVEV (reference sequence). CDR3 nucleotides: TGTGCCAGCAGTGGACAGGGTTACTCCTACGAGCAGTACTTC. This translates into CASSGQGYSYEQYF.

J is TRBJ2-1 and V is TRBV6-6; the D is unclear. CDR1 and CDR2 from the germline V gene are MNHNY and SVGAGI (reference sequence). The CDR3 sequence is 13 residues long. Trimming took off 8 bases at V and 1 base at J, with 9 bases between the two ends. The CDR3 region is CASVGDSYNEQFF. CDR3 coding DNA: TGTGCCAGCGTAGGAGATTCCTACAATGAGCAGTTCTTC.

The CDR3 DNA follows: TGTGCCAGCAGCTTATCCCTAGTCGAGACCCAGTACTTC. Protein: CASSLSLVETQYF. The rearrangement joins TRBV7-9 to TRBJ2-5; no definite D call. The CDR3 is 13 amino acids. CDR1 is SEHNR and CDR2 is FQNEAQ in the germline V gene (reference sequence). The V end was cut by 2 bases, the J end by 5 bases, with 9 bases between.

The J gene is TRBJ2-2, the V gene TRBV7-9; no firm D call. This CDR3 has 15 residues. Germline lookup yields CDR1 SEHNR and CDR2 FQNEAQ (reference sequence). The V and J ends lost 7 bases and 0 bases respectively, with 12 bases between them. The CDR3 DNA reads TGTGCCAGCACCTACTCAGAGCCGAACACCGGGGAGCTGTTTTTT. It yields the protein CASTYSEPNTGELFF.

For the CDR3, the DNA is TGTGCCAGCAGCTTATCACTAGCGGACCTGCCCTACGAGCAGTACTTC. As protein: CASSLSLADLPYEQYF. This chain joins TRBV7-8 and TRBJ2-7, with 8 bases fitting TRBD2. There are 16 residues in the CDR3. V lost 2 bases and J lost 2; bases outside the gene matches: 8. CDR1 is SGHVS and CDR2 is FQNEAQ in the germline V gene.

This rearrangement joins TRBV27 to TRBJ1-2, with a tentative D call TRBD1 (6 bases). CDR1 and CDR2 from the germline V gene are MNHEY and SMNVEV (reference sequence). The V and J ends lost 8 bases and 8 bases respectively, with 18 bases between them. The length of the CDR3 is 13 residues. The CDR3 nucleotides are TGTGCCAGCCTGTCCCCTTTCAGGGGAGGCTACACCTTC. Protein sequence: CASLSPFRGGYTF.

This clone was detected once. A junction boundary mismatches the germline segment, possibly from a read error. The genes are TRBV11-2 and TRBJ1-2, with TRBD1 as a possible D gene (5 bases). The CDR3 sequence is 15 residues long. Germline V gene sequence: CDR1 SGHAT, CDR2 FQNNGV. This chain's CDR3 is CASTLTGGGSYGYTF. CDR3 coding DNA: TGTGCCAGCACCTTAACTGGGGGGGGTTCCTATGGCTACACCTTC.

The chain couples TRBV4-1 to TRBJ2-1; D gene ambiguous. Trimming left V 0 bases short and J 6 bases short, with 12 bases between. Germline CDR1 MGHRA, CDR2 YSYEKL. CDR3 size: 15 residues. The CDR3 sequence: CASSQDWGSLNEQFF. In DNA, the CDR3 is TGCGCCAGCAGCCAAGACTGGGGTAGTCTCAATGAGCAGTTCTTC.

This sequence joins TRBV9 and TRBJ2-1; TRBD1 aligns across 8 bases. V dropped 4 bases and J dropped 8; count of bases not matched to a gene: 8. This CDR3 comprises 14 residues. CDR1 and CDR2 from the germline V gene are SGDLS and YYNGEE. The CDR3 bases are TGTGCCAGCAGCCCCTCGGACAGGGAACATGAGCAGTTCTTC. It codes for CASSPSDREHEQFF.

This chain connects TRBV7-8 to TRBJ2-7, with D perhaps assigned TRBD1 or TRBD2 (5 bases each). Germline CDR1 SGHVS, CDR2 FQNEAQ. V shed 5 bases and J shed 5 bases, with 13 bases lying between them. The CDR3 contains 13 residues. CDR3 in amino acids: CASSTLRGDEQYF. The CDR3 bases are TGTGCCAGCAGCACCCTAAGAGGGGACGAGCAGTACTTC.

This clone was observed a single time. This chain connects TRBV19 to TRBJ1-5; D is undetermined. CDR3 length equals 14 residues. V was clipped by 1 base and J by 6 bases, with 10 bases between them. Per germline, CDR1 LNHDA and CDR2 SQIVND (reference sequence). This chain's CDR3 is CASSIGSARQPQHF. The CDR3 DNA reads as TGTGCCAGTAGTATAGGGTCTGCGCGTCAGCCCCAGCATTTT. Full variable domain (rest looked up from reference TRBV19 and TRBJ1-5): DGGITQSPKYLFRKEGQNVTLSCEQNLNHDAMYWYRQDPGQGLRLIYYSQIVNDFQKGDIAEGYSVSREKKESFPLTVTSAQKNPTAFYLCASSIGSARQPQHFGDGTRLSIL.

This chain links TRBV25-1 with TRBJ2-2, with D uncertain. Trimming took 0 bases from V and 9 from J, leaving 8 bases between them. The CDR3 contains 13 residues. CDR1 and CDR2 from the germline V gene are MGHDK and SYGVNS. The CDR3 region is CASSEYLGRELFF. In DNA form, the CDR3 reads TGTGCCAGCAGTGAATATCTAGGGAGGGAGCTGTTTTTT.

The gene calls are TRBV7-8 and TRBJ2-7, with D tentatively TRBD2 (6 bases). The CDR3 sequence is 15 residues long. The V end was cut by 3 bases, the J end by 2 bases, with 14 bases between. Germline CDR1 SGHVS, CDR2 FQNEAQ. The DNA for the CDR3 is TGTGCCAGCAGCTTGCTGGGGGGTATGGCCTACGAGCAGTACTTC. Amino acid sequence: CASSLLGGMAYEQYF.

V is TRBV19 and J is TRBJ2-7; D gene unclear. Deletions cut 2 bases from V and 3 bases from J, with 8 bases between. The CDR3 totals 13 residues. From germline, CDR1 is LNHDA and CDR2 SQIVND (reference sequence). The CDR3 region has the DNA TGTGCCAGTAGTATACGAAGGGACTACGAGCAGTACTTC. This codes for CASSIRRDYEQYF.

The chain couples TRBV29-1 to TRBJ2-3; 8 positions match TRBD2. Germline V gives CDR1 SQVTM, CDR2 ANQGSEA. CDR3 length: 13 residues. The CDR3 protein is CTTSGLSTDTQYF. The CDR3 DNA sequence: TGCACCACTAGCGGCCTTAGCACAGATACGCAGTATTTT.

This chain uses TRBV5-6 with TRBJ1-5; a weak D match, TRBD1 (5 bases). Looked up from germline, CDR1 is SGHDT and CDR2 is YYEEEE. CDR3 length: 16 amino acids. Trimming took off 2 bases at V and 5 bases at J, with 17 bases between the two ends. CDR3 coding DNA: TGTGCCAGCAGCTTTCTGGGGGAGGGACCCTATCAGCCCCAGCATTTT. It yields the protein CASSFLGEGPYQPQHF.

The CDR3 DNA is TGCGCCACCTCCACCCTACCGACTATCCCGGATACGCAGTATTTT. Translating gives CATSTLPTIPDTQYF. This chain joins TRBV4-1 and TRBJ2-3; tentatively, D is TRBD2 (5 bases). This CDR3 is built from 15 residues. The V gene's germline CDR1 is MGHRA and CDR2 YSYEKL. V shed 10 bases and J shed 6 bases, with 23 bases lying between them.

V gene TRBV11-2 combines with J gene TRBJ2-1; 9 bases are a match to TRBD2. Trimming at V came to 0 bases and at J to 8 bases, leaving 11 bases not matched to a gene. Germline values: CDR1 SGHAT, CDR2 FQNNGV. The CDR3 spans 17 residues. In DNA, the CDR3 is TGTGCCAGCAGCTTAGAATTGTGGCGGGAGGGCCGGGATGAGCAGTTCTTC. Translating it yields CASSLELWREGRDEQFF.